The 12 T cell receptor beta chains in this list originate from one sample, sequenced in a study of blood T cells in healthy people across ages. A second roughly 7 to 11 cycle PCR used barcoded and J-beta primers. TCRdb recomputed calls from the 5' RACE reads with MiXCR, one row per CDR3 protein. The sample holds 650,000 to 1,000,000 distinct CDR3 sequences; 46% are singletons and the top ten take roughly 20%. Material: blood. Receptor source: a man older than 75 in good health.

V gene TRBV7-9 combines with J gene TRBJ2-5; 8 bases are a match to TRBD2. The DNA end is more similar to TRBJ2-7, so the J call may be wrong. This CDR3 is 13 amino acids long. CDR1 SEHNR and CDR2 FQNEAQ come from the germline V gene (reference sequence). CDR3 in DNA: TGTGCCAGCAGCGGGGCGGGGGGATTCGAGCAGTACTTC. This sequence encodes CASSGAGGFEQYF.

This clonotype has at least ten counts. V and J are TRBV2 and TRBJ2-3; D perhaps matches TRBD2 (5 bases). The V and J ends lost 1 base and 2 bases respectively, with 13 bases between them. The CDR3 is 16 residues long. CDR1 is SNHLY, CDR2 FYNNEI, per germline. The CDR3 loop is CASSEGGGGTTDTQYF. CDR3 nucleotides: TGTGCCAGCAGTGAAGGAGGAGGAGGAACCACAGATACGCAGTATTTT. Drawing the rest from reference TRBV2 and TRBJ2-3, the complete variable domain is EPEVTQTPSHQVTQMGQEVILRCVPISNHLYFYWYRQILGQKVEFLVSFYNNEISEKSEIFDDQFSVERPDGSNFTLKIRSTKLEDSAMYFCASSEGGGGTTDTQYFGPGTRLTVL.

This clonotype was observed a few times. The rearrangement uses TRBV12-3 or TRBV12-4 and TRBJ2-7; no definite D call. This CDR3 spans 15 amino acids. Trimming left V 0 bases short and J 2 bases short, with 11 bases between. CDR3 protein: CASSLAGKSTYEQYF. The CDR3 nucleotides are TGTGCCAGCAGTTTAGCAGGGAAGAGTACCTACGAGCAGTACTTC.

In nucleotides, the CDR3 is TGTGCCAGCAGCGACAGGGGAAAGACTGAAGCTTTCTTT. Residues: CASSDRGKTEAFF. The genes are TRBV12-3 or TRBV12-4 and TRBJ1-1; 8 bases fit TRBD1. The CDR3 runs to 13 residues. Germline trimming cut 6 bases from V and 5 bases from J; bases unmatched to any gene: 5.

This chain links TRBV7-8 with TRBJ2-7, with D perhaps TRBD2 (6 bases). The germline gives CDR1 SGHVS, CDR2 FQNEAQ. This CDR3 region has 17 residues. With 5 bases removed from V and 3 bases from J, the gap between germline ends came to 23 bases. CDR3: CASSPRHSGTLNYEQYF. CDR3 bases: TGTGCCAGCAGCCCGAGACACTCCGGGACTCTGAACTACGAGCAGTACTTC. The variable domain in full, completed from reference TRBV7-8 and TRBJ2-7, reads GAGVSQSPRYKVAKRGQDVALRCDPISGHVSLFWYQQALGQGPEFLTYFQNEAQLDKSGLPSDRFFAERPEGSVSTLKIQRTQQEDSAVYLCASSPRHSGTLNYEQYFGPGTRLTVT.

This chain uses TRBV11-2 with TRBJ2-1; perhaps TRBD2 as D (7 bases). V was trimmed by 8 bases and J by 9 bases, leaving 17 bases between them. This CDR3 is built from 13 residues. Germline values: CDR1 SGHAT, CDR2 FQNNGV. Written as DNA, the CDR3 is TGTGCCAGCGGCTCAGTGAGGGGGGGTGAGCAGTTCTTC. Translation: CASGSVRGGEQFF. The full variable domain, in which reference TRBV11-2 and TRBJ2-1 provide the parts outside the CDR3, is EAGVAQSPRYKIIEKRQSVAFWCNPISGHATLYWYQQILGQGPKLLIQFQNNGVVDDSQLPKDRFSAERLKGVDSTLKIQPAKLEDSAVYLCASGSVRGGEQFFGPGTRLTVL.

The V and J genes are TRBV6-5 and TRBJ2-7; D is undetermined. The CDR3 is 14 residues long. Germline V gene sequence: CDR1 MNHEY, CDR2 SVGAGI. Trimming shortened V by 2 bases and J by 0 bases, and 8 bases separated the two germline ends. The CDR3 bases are TGTGCCAGCAGTTACCTGCAGTCCTCCTACGAGCAGTACTTC. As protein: CASSYLQSSYEQYF.

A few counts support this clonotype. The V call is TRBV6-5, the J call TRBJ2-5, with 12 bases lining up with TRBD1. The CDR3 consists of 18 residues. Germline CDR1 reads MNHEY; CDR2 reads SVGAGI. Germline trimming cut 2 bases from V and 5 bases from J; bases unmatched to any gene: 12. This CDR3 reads CASSYGDPGTGGAETQYF. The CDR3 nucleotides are TGTGCCAGCAGTTACGGAGACCCCGGGACAGGGGGCGCGGAGACCCAGTACTTC.

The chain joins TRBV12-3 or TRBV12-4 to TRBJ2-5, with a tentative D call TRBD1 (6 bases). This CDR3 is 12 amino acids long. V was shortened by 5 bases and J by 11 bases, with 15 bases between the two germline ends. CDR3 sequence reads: CASSQGTIEQYF. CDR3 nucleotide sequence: TGTGCCAGCAGTCAAGGGACAATTGAGCAGTACTTC.

The CDR3 DNA is TGTGCCAGCAGTTTGGACGGCTATTCACCCCTCCACTTT. Translating it yields CASSLDGYSPLHF. The V and J genes are TRBV12-3 or TRBV12-4 and TRBJ1-6; D ambiguous. Trimming cost V 3 bases and J 8 bases, with 8 bases left between them. This CDR3 is built from 13 residues.

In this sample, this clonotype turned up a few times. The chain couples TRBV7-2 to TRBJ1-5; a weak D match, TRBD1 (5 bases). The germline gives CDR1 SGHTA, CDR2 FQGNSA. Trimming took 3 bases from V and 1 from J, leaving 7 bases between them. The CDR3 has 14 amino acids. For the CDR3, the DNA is TGTGCCAGCAGCTTCGGGACGAGCAATCAGCCCCAGCATTTT. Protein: CASSFGTSNQPQHF. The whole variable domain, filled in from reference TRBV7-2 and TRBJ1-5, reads GAGVSQSPSNKVTEKGKDVELRCDPISGHTALYWYRQSLGQGLEFLIYFQGNSAPDKSGLPSDRFSAERTGGSVSTLTIQRTQQEDSAVYLCASSFGTSNQPQHFGDGTRLSIL.

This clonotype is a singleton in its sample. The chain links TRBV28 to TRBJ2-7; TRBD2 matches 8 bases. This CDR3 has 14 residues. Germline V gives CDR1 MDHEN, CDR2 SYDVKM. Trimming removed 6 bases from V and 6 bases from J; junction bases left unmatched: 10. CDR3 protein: CASRSSGSLGEQYF. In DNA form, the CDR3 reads TGTGCCAGCAGATCAAGCGGGAGCTTGGGCGAGCAGTACTTC. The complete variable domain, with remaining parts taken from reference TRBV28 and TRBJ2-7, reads DVKVTQSSRYLVKRTGEKVFLECVQDMDHENMFWYRQDPGLGLRLIYFSYDVKMKEKGDIPEGYSVSREKKERFSLILESASTNQTSMYLCASRSSGSLGEQYFGPGTRLTVT.